Given below is one TCR beta chain in context. The data belong to a study of blood T cell repertoires in COVID-19. Repertoires were generated with immunoSEQ multiplex PCR, while TCRdb's copy carries only in-frame clones and drops some. Of 150,000 to 200,000 clones in the sample, approximately 93% were seen once. Sequencing was done on a sample of peripheral blood. The sequence was obtained from a woman aged 55-69 years with COVID-19, enrolled during active disease.

The CDR3 DNA reads TGTGCCAGCAGCTCCTTAGCGGGGGGGCCGAATGAGCAGTTCTTC. It encodes CASSSLAGGPNEQFF. This sequence joins TRBV5-4 and TRBJ2-1; TRBD2 matches 11 bases. V lost 3 bases and J lost 7; bases outside the gene matches: 6. This CDR3 is built from 15 residues. CDR1 is SGHNT, CDR2 YYREEE, per germline (reference sequence).